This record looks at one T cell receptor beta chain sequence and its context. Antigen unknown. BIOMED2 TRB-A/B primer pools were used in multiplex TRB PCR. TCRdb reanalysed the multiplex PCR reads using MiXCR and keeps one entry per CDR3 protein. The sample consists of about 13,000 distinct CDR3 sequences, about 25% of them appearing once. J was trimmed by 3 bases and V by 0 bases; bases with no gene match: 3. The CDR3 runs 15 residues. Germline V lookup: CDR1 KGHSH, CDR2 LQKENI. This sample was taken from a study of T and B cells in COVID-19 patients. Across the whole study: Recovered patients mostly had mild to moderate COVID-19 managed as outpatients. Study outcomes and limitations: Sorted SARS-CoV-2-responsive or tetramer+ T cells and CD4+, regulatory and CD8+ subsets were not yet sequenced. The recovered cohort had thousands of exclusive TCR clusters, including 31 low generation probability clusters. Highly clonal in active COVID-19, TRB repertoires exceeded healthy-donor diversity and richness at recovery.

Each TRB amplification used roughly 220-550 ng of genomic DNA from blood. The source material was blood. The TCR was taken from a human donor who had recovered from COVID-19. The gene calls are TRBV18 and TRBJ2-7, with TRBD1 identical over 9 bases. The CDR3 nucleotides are TGTGCCAGCTCACCACCGGGACAGGGATACTACGAGCAGTACTTC. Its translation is CASSPPGQGYYEQYF.